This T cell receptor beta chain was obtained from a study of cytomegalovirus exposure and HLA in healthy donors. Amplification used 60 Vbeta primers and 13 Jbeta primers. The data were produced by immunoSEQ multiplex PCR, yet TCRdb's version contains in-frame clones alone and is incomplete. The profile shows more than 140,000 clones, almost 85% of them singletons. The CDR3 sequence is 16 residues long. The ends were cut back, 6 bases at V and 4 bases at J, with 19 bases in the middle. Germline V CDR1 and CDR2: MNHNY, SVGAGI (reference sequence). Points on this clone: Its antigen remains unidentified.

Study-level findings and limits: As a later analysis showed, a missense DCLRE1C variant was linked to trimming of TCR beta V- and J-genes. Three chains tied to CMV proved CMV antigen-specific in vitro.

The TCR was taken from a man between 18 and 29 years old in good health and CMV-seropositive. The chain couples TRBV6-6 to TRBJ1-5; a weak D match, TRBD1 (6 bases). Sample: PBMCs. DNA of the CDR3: TGTGCCAGCAGCCCCTCCCAGGGGTCGGATAATCAGCCCCAGCATTTT. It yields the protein CASSPSQGSDNQPQHF.